The next 5 T cell receptor beta chains were all read from a single sample in a study of cytomegalovirus exposure and HLA in healthy donors (dated by TCRdb to the late 2010s). Library preparation used the immunoSEQ multiplex PCR assay. For the multiplex PCR, a mixture combining 60 forward primers for TCR Vbeta segments and 13 reverse primers for TCR Jbeta segments was used. The clones in this table, taken by TCRdb from immuneACCESS, are in-frame only. Not every clone is retained; where verified, under half of the shortfall comes from an unresolved V gene, and the cause of the rest is unknown. The table for this sample lists 150,000 or so clones; around four fifths of them were counted only once. The ten most abundant clones make up 1% of the sample. Sequencing was carried out using PBMCs. The receptors shown here come from a woman between 50 and 59 years old in good health and CMV-seropositive.

The rearrangement joins TRBV5-1 to TRBJ1-6; TRBD1 might be the D (5 bases). The CDR3 is 15 residues long. Germline V gives CDR1 SGHRS, CDR2 YFSETQ. Trimming stripped 3 bases from V and 6 bases from J, with 13 bases between. DNA for the CDR3: TGCGCCAGCAGCTCCGCCAGGGTTGGTAATTCACCCCTCCACTTT. Amino acid sequence: CASSSARVGNSPLHF. The full variable domain, with the rest looked up from reference TRBV5-1 and TRBJ1-6, is KAGVTQTPRYLIKTRGQQVTLSCSPISGHRSVSWYQQTPGQGLQFLFEYFSETQRNKGNFPGRFSGRQFSNSRSEMNVSTLELGDSALYLCASSSARVGNSPLHFGNGTRLTVT.

The chain carries TRBV27 and TRBJ2-7, with TRBD2 as a possible D gene (6 bases). Germline-derived CDR1 and CDR2 are MNHEY and SMNVEV (reference sequence). Trimming shortened V by 5 bases and J by 3 bases, and 17 bases separated the two germline ends. This CDR3 has 15 residues. DNA of the CDR3: TGTGCCAGCAGTCCGAGGGCCGGAGGGAACTACGAGCAGTACTTC. Amino acid sequence: CASSPRAGGNYEQYF.

The V call is TRBV18, the J call TRBJ1-2, with 7 positions matching TRBD1. Trimming at V came to 3 bases and at J to 2 bases, leaving 9 bases not matched to a gene. CDR1 and CDR2 (germline): KGHSH, LQKENI. This CDR3 is built from 16 residues. The CDR3 DNA sequence: TGTGCCAGCTCACCGCGGGGACAGCTGCTAAACTATGGCTACACCTTC. Its translation is CASSPRGQLLNYGYTF. Complete variable domain (other parts from reference TRBV18 and TRBJ1-2): NAGVMQNPRHLVRRRGQEARLRCSPMKGHSHVYWYRQLPEEGLKFMVYLQKENIIDESGMPKERFSAEFPKEGPSILRIQQVVRGDSAAYFCASSPRGQLLNYGYTFGSGTRLTVV.

The rearrangement joins TRBV5-4 to TRBJ1-1; TRBD1 might be the D (6 bases). Between the trimmed V and J ends, which lost 4 bases and 4 bases, there was a span of 14 bases. The CDR3 has 14 residues. Germline assignment: CDR1 SGHNT and CDR2 YYREEE (reference sequence). Written as DNA, the CDR3 is TGTGCCAGCAGCCTGATGCAGGGGTCCACTGAAGCTTTCTTT. It encodes CASSLMQGSTEAFF.

The genes are TRBV19 and TRBJ1-1, with a tentative D call TRBD1 (6 bases). The length of the CDR3 is 15 residues. The V gene lost 7 bases and the J gene lost 5 bases, with 20 bases spanning the gap. Germline lookup yields CDR1 LNHDA and CDR2 SQIVND (reference sequence). CDR3 sequence: CASTKKKSRGTEAFF. The CDR3 bases are TGTGCCAGTACCAAAAAGAAGAGCAGGGGTACTGAAGCTTTCTTT.